These 9 T cell receptor beta chains came from one sample sequenced in a study of cytomegalovirus exposure and HLA in healthy donors. In the PCR, 60 Vbeta and 13 Jbeta primers were used. Generated by immunoSEQ multiplex PCR, the TCRdb table keeps only in-frame clones and is missing some. The sample yields approximately 150,000 clones, around 74% seen once. What was sequenced was PBMCs. The receptor source for this set is a female donor in good health and CMV-seronegative.

J is TRBJ2-3 and V is TRBV6-5, with 8 bases fitting TRBD1. This CDR3 is 15 amino acids long. With 4 bases clipped from V and 3 bases from J, the junction kept 6 bases outside the gene matches. Germline lookup yields CDR1 MNHEY and CDR2 SVGAGI. DNA of the CDR3: TGTGCCAGCAGTTTGCAGGGGGCGTGGACAGATACGCAGTATTTT. Translated, it gives CASSLQGAWTDTQYF.

J is TRBJ1-1 and V is TRBV19; D is possibly TRBD1 (6 bases). The CDR3 covers 12 residues. V shed 6 bases and J shed 4 bases, with 9 bases lying between them. Germline V lookup: CDR1 LNHDA, CDR2 SQIVND (reference sequence). The CDR3 spells CASSTGRTEAFF. In nucleotides, the CDR3 is TGTGCCAGTAGCACAGGGCGCACTGAAGCTTTCTTT.

The chain employs TRBV7-3 and TRBJ2-5; 7 bases fit TRBD2. The germline V gene encodes CDR1 SGHTA and CDR2 FQGTGA. With V trimmed by 5 bases and J by 2 bases, 2 bases remained unmatched. This CDR3 contains 13 residues. CDR3 sequence reads: CASSRGVQETQYF. The CDR3 bases are TGTGCCAGCAGCCGGGGGGTGCAAGAGACCCAGTACTTC.

DNA for the CDR3: TGTGCCAGCAGTTACATGGGACAGGAACCAAATGGCTACACCTTC. This translates into CASSYMGQEPNGYTF. The chain couples TRBV6-5 to TRBJ1-2, with 8 bases that match TRBD1. Trimming removed 2 bases from V and 6 bases from J; junction bases left unmatched: 8. The CDR3 contains 15 residues. CDR1 is MNHEY, CDR2 SVGAGI, per germline.

This clone was recorded once. The chain couples TRBV19 to TRBJ2-3; 9 bases fit TRBD2. The ends lost 1 base at V and 3 bases at J; junction bases unmatched: 11. This CDR3 spans 18 amino acids. Germline CDR1 reads LNHDA; CDR2 reads SQIVND (reference sequence). The CDR3 bases are TGTGCCAGTAGTATAGGTAACGTCGCGGGAGGGCCGACAGATACGCAGTATTTT. Its protein is CASSIGNVAGGPTDTQYF.

This clone was observed a single time. The rearrangement links TRBV27 to TRBJ1-1; TRBD1 matches 7 bases. The CDR3 is 17 amino acids. V lost 5 bases, J lost 4 bases, and 16 bases stayed unmatched. The germline gives CDR1 MNHEY, CDR2 SMNVEV (reference sequence). The CDR3 sequence is CASSGVSLTGRFTEAFF. DNA for the CDR3: TGTGCCAGCAGTGGGGTGTCTTTGACAGGGCGGTTCACTGAAGCTTTCTTT.

This sequence joins TRBV19 and TRBJ2-7; D might be TRBD1 (5 bases). CDR1 and CDR2 from the germline V gene are LNHDA and SQIVND (reference sequence). Trimming stripped 5 bases from V and 3 bases from J, with 8 bases between. The CDR3 consists of 12 residues. For the CDR3, the DNA is TGTGCCAGTAGTCCCCAGGGCTACGAGCAGTACTTC. Translating it yields CASSPQGYEQYF.

This chain joins TRBV9 and TRBJ1-2, with a weak D call TRBD1 (6 bases). Between the trimmed V and J ends, which lost 4 bases and 3 bases, there was a span of 19 bases. CDR3 length: 16 residues. Germline CDR1 reads SGDLS; CDR2 reads YYNGEE. Written as DNA, the CDR3 is TGTGCCAGCAGCCCGACAGGATCAGGGAGCGACTATGGCTACACCTTC. Its translation is CASSPTGSGSDYGYTF.

This chain joins TRBV6-5 and TRBJ2-3; perhaps TRBD2 as D (5 bases). This CDR3 contains 11 residues. Germline CDR1 is MNHEY and CDR2 is SVGAGI. The chain's CDR3 is CASRGKMTQYF. CDR3 DNA sequence: TGTGCTAGCCGGGGAAAGATGACGCAGTATTTT.